This T cell receptor beta chain was profiled in a study of shared clonotypes between healthy human individuals. CDR1 is MDHEN, CDR2 SYDVKM, per germline. With 6 bases clipped from V and 7 bases from J, the junction kept 12 bases outside the gene matches. The CDR3 loop spans 15 amino acids. Some clones are missing from TCRdb's copy, which holds only in-frame ones; the method was immunoSEQ multiplex PCR. The table includes 2 million to 2.5 million clones, approximately 94% detected once. V and J are TRBV28 and TRBJ1-5; 7 positions agree with TRBD1. The sequence was obtained from a man younger than 35 in good health. What was sequenced was naive CD4+ T cells sorted from blood. Subset of the sample: CD45RA+ positively selected. The CDR3 nucleotides read TGTGCCAGCAGACTTGGGGAGGTAGGGGGCCAGCCCCAGCATTTT. It codes for CASRLGEVGGQPQHF.